Here is one T cell receptor beta chain with its context. These data come from a study of shared clonotypes between healthy human individuals. Methods used by the authors: Junction-only immunoSEQ data arrived without quality scores, meaning filtering differed. Measured with immunoSEQ multiplex PCR; TCRdb has only the in-frame clones, and not every one. V, J and clone size reflect that table, while D and trimming were determined from the DNA. The sample includes fewer than 550,000 clones, over 75% of them seen just once. The length of the CDR3 is 13 residues. Trimming shortened V by 4 bases and J by 4 bases, and 9 bases separated the two germline ends. Germline CDR1 and CDR2: SGHNT and YYREEE (reference sequence).

The receptor's source is a woman aged 35 to 49 in good health. Some clones in this sample may be carry-over from other donors' samples. The V and J genes are TRBV5-4 and TRBJ1-5; D gene uncertain. Sequencing was done on a sample of PBMCs. This CDR3 is CASSPDGNQPQHF. The CDR3, as DNA: TGTGCCAGCAGCCCAGACGGAAATCAGCCCCAGCATTTT.